The clone carrying this T cell receptor beta chain was counted a single time. The target antigen is unknown. The sample originates from a study of OX40 agonist ivuxolimab in advanced cancers. As for the study in general: Ivuxolimab doses were 0.01, 0.1, 0.3, 1.5, 3 or 10 mg/kg every 2 weeks. Over 30% of patients had received prior checkpoint inhibitor therapy. Broader study findings: Clonal expansion was among the lowest in partial responders at 0.1-3.0 mg/kg, especially CD8+.

Germline V gene data show CDR1 as SGDLS and CDR2 as YYNGEE. This CDR3 is 15 amino acids long. The ends were cut back, 3 bases at V and 3 bases at J, with 12 bases in the middle. Sequencing used immunoSEQ multiplex PCR; TCRdb keeps in-frame clones, though not all of them. The sample carries tens of thousands of clones, about 94% recorded once. Specimen: CD4+ or CD8+ T cells sorted from blood, collected in a trial of the OX40 agonist ivuxolimab. The sequence came from an adult with an advanced solid tumor such as melanoma, head and neck, liver or kidney cancer. The gene calls are TRBV9 and TRBJ1-4, with D possibly TRBD1 on 6 matching bases. The DNA of the CDR3 is TGTGCCAGCAGCGAAAGGGGGACGGCTAATGAAAAACTGTTTTTT. It specifies CASSERGTANEKLFF.